This T cell receptor (beta chain) was identified during a study of human T cells and chemical hapten exposure (dated by TCRdb to about 2021). About the investigation overall: For sensitization, 2% DPC in acetone was applied to an approximately 2 cm by approximately 2 cm area of upper inner arm skin. Throughout the approximately 23-week study period, patients were also given weekly therapeutic DPC doses on the scalp. Patch testing was performed on the upper back with Finn chambers containing 0.01% DPC, and the patch tests were scored after 6 days according to International Contact Dermatitis Research Group standards. Most of the patients in the cohort were female, and the cohort covered alopecia areata with under or over 50% scalp involvement, alopecia totalis and alopecia universalis. Libraries were combined into a pool for sequencing, and differences in TCR yield between samples came mainly from small differences in library volumes within the pool. The study tracked peripheral blood TCR repertoire changes in vivo during primary and secondary sensitization to the hapten diphenylcyclopropenone (DPC) in alopecia patients. Blood samples were taken from patients before sensitization (week 0) and then at 2, 6 and about 24 weeks after DPC sensitization. Blood for TCR sequencing was provided by twenty-nine alopecia patients at one to four time points (pre-sensitization, 2, 6 and 24 weeks). The full study reports these points: Patch test score was positively correlated with the number of PT1 expanded TCRs, with significance at thresholds 8, 16 and 32 but not at 4. After repeated subsampling, changes were observed in the strength of the expansion versus patch-test correlation and in the threshold at which the correlation became significant. All patients had alopecia, a presumed autoimmune disease, so their immune response might differ from that of healthy individuals. DPC sensitization did not change how many TCRs were above 1 in 1000 frequency, and no evidence was found of alterations in global repertoire structure. Expanded TCRs formed significantly more large CDR3 similarity clusters than pre-sensitization or healthy control sets, consistent with antigen-driven responses.

The CDR3 covers 15 residues, taking in both the cysteine and the phenylalanine. This entry keeps only the CDR3 DNA: 45 bases, framed from base 1. The germline V and J ends show losses of 5 bases and 0 bases respectively, and no gene match explains 4 bases of the junction. CDR1 and CDR2 are drawn from the germline V gene: SGHAT, FQNNGV. Library construction relied on RACE. The sequencing machine was a NextSeq 500. During library preparation, unique molecular identifiers were attached to individual cDNA molecules so that TCRs could be counted quantitatively and reproducibly. Each blood RNA sample was used to sequence both TCR alpha and TCR beta chains. The source study handled its data this way. A median of about 87,000 TCRs per sample was observed, with a range of 23,224 to 690,600. The Decombinator software suite was used to annotate the V, J and CDR3 of the TCR reads. To make PS versus PT1 abundance plots, every sample was subsampled to the same number of TCRs (28,000). Expanded TCRs were defined as absent before sensitization and observed at least eight times at the 2-week time point. The raw public reads went through TCRdb reprocessing: fastp at Q25, MiXCR clone calling, in-frame beta chains kept. Records with the same CDR3 protein are collapsed into one entry carrying the most frequent genes and DNA. It is TCRdb's table, rather than the study itself, that gives the V and J calls and clone size. This sample gives 95,000 to 150,000 distinct CDR3 sequences in total; over 9% of them show up just once. Under 2.5% of the sample rests with the top ten.

The meaning of the sample's time point label: patch test 3, about 24 weeks after DPC sensitization. Interpreted using the paper, the treatment or condition label stands for: therapeutic diphenylcyclopropenone sensitization with weekly scalp DPC. Blood at each patch-test visit was drawn before the patch test was applied. Patients were considered eligible if aged 18 to 70, diagnosed with alopecia and deemed suitable for DPC therapy, and patients were excluded if pregnant. Total RNA was extracted from unfractionated whole blood that had been collected in Tempus Blood RNA tubes. The sample holds a few counts of this clonotype. It has no known antigen specificity. No clone much larger than this one lies a single base away; base qualities are absent.

Recombination linked TRBV11-2 to TRBJ2-3; 8 junctional bases match TRBD2. This specimen was whole blood, taken in connection with sensitization to the hapten diphenylcyclopropenone (DPC). This TCR derives from a woman aged 45-65 years with alopecia areata. Some clones in this sample may be carry-over from other donors' samples. The CDR3 region: CASSAGTRSTDTQYF. In nucleotides, the sequence is TGTGCCAGCAGCGCCGGGACTAGGAGCACAGATACGCAGTATTTT.